Sequencing of this T cell receptor (beta chain) was carried out in a study of shared clonotypes between healthy human individuals. About the research overall: Per donor, three plates held CD4 naive cells, three held CD4 memory, two held CD8 naive and one held CD8 memory. The study, taken as a whole, reports: Expectations were that clonotype sharing among donors would be affected by sequencing depth.

CD8 memory was a combination that joined CD45RO+ cells with CCR7-negative CD45RA+ TemRA cells. Original analysis: Quality scores were absent from the junction-only immunoSEQ sequences, so filtering differed. TCRdb keeps only in-frame clones here, not all; method: immunoSEQ multiplex PCR. The DNA gave D and trimming, while V, J and clone size come from that table. Of about 380,000 clones listed, 90% to 97% were seen once; the top ten hold approximately 0.3%. Germline V CDR1 and CDR2: SGHRS, YFSETQ. The CDR3 covers 14 residues. V shed 3 bases and J shed 4 bases, with 12 bases lying between them. Comments on this clone: Its antigen is currently unknown.

The V call is TRBV5-1, the J call TRBJ2-3; D is possibly TRBD1 (6 bases). The sequence was collected from a man aged 25-45 years in good health. The source material was memory CD8+ T cells sorted from blood. Subset specified: CD45RO+ cells pooled with CCR7-negative TemRA cells. The DNA for the CDR3 is TGCGCCAGCAGCTCCACAGGGAGAGCAGATACGCAGTATTTT. Translating it yields CASSSTGRADTQYF. The whole variable domain, filled in from reference TRBV5-1 and TRBJ2-3, reads KAGVTQTPRYLIKTRGQQVTLSCSPISGHRSVSWYQQTPGQGLQFLFEYFSETQRNKGNFPGRFSGRQFSNSRSEMNVSTLELGDSALYLCASSSTGRADTQYFGPGTRLTVL.